The entry below describes one TCR beta chain. These data belong to a study of beta chain features in type 1 diabetes. Markers CD45RO/CCR7/CD25/CD127/CD95/CD27 served to sort CD4+ naive, central memory, regulatory and stem cell-like memory cells. Reverse transcription of all isolated RNA meant that expressed TCRB transcripts were sequenced. The assay was immunoSEQ multiplex PCR, and TCRdb's table has in-frame clones only and misses some. The table lists around 320,000 clones, roughly 15% of them singletons. The V and J ends lost 6 bases and 7 bases, in that order; junction bases with no gene match: 9. The CDR3 has 15 amino acids. Per the germline V gene, CDR1 is MNHEY and CDR2 is SMNVEV (reference sequence).

The chain employs TRBV27 and TRBJ2-1; 10 bases agree with TRBD1. This TCR came from a young man in good health. Sample: central memory CD4+ T cells from blood. This CDR3 is CASSPTGQGLNEQFF. CDR3 sequence (DNA): TGTGCCAGCAGCCCGACGGGACAGGGGCTAAATGAGCAGTTCTTC.